The 4 T cell receptor beta chains presented below share a single source sample, sequenced in a study of blood T cell repertoires in COVID-19. Generated by immunoSEQ multiplex PCR, the TCRdb table keeps only in-frame clones and is missing some. The top ten clones hold roughly 1.8% of a sample with about 280,000 clones, roughly nine tenths of them seen once. Input material: PBMCs or T cells enriched from blood (not recorded which). These receptors were obtained from a woman in her sixties who had recovered from COVID-19.

This clone was seen just once. J is TRBJ2-7 and V is TRBV24-1; a weak D match, TRBD1 (6 bases). Germline V gives CDR1 KGHDR, CDR2 SFDVKD. The length of the CDR3 is 13 residues. V lost 6 bases to trimming and J lost 5 bases, with 13 bases between them. The CDR3 here is CATSLQGTDEQYF. CDR3 bases: TGTGCCACCAGTCTACAGGGAACAGACGAGCAGTACTTC.

The chain carries TRBV7-9 and TRBJ1-4, with D uncertain. Germline values: CDR1 SEHNR, CDR2 FQNEAQ (reference sequence). The CDR3 is 16 amino acids. V gave up 1 base and J gave up 0 bases, with 9 bases separating them. CDR3 amino acids: CASSLGGRATNEKLFF. The CDR3, as DNA: TGTGCCAGCAGCTTAGGAGGGAGAGCAACTAATGAAAAACTGTTTTTT.

This clone has a single count. The rearrangement joins TRBV29-1 to TRBJ1-2; TRBD1 matches at 9 bases. The trim removed 7 bases at V and 6 bases at J, leaving 9 bases unmatched. Germline values: CDR1 SQVTM, CDR2 ANQGSEA. CDR3 length: 13 amino acids. The CDR3 loop is CSGRWTGENGYTF. The CDR3 coding sequence is TGCAGCGGACGTTGGACAGGGGAGAATGGCTACACCTTC.

The V and J genes are TRBV7-8 and TRBJ2-7; 12 bases agree with TRBD2. CDR1 is SGHVS, CDR2 FQNEAQ, per germline. V dropped 3 bases and J dropped 1; count of bases not matched to a gene: 1. The CDR3 spans 15 residues. CDR3 in DNA: TGTGCCAGCAGCTTCCTAGCGGGAGGGTCCTACGAGCAGTACTTC. It codes for CASSFLAGGSYEQYF.